This T cell receptor beta chain was sequenced in a study of T-cell memory formation after mild COVID-19. Across the study: TCR clusters were mostly confined to one donor each. Study conclusions and caveats: Several responding clones turned up in pre-infection memory, indicating that cross-reactive memory may have taken part. Clones contracting day 15 to 85 were balanced CD4/CD8; later expanders leaned CD4+. The main location of contracting CD4+ clones was CM and EM, and that of contracting CD8+ clones was EMRA.

TCRdb fed the 5' RACE reads into MiXCR, producing one record per CDR3 protein. Of roughly 500,000 distinct CDR3 sequences listed, approximately 20% are singletons. Germline-derived CDR1 and CDR2 are LGHNA and YNFKEQ. The CDR3 has 15 residues. The junction had 5 bases not matched to a gene; V was cut back by 2 bases and J by 7 bases. This clonotype turned up a few times. Its antigen is unidentified. The sample was PBMCs or a T cell subset sorted from them (not recorded which). The sequence derives from an adult woman who had mild COVID-19 (a few samples of this study predate the infection). Cell type and time point are not known. This chain connects TRBV4-2 to TRBJ2-7; 13 nucleotides align to TRBD2. Here the CDR3 reads CASSQTGTSGMEQYF. Here the CDR3 DNA reads TGTGCCAGCAGCCAAACCGGGACTAGCGGGATGGAGCAGTACTTC.